Listed here are 19 T cell receptor beta chains from one sample, sequenced in a study of human T cells and chemical hapten exposure. Time point in this sample: patch test 3, about 24 weeks after DPC sensitization. The treatment was: therapeutic diphenylcyclopropenone sensitization with weekly scalp DPC. MiXCR, applied by TCRdb to the RACE reads, yields one record per CDR3 protein. The table includes 50,000 to 80,000 distinct CDR3 sequences, approximately 11% detected once. The sequencing here drew on whole blood, taken in connection with sensitization to the hapten diphenylcyclopropenone (DPC). These receptors were obtained from a woman aged 25 to 39 with alopecia areata. Some clones in this sample may be carry-over from other donors' samples.

The V call is TRBV29-1, the J call TRBJ2-5, with 8 bases identical to TRBD1. V lost 7 bases, J lost 5 bases, and 9 bases stayed unmatched. The germline V gene has CDR1 SQVTM and CDR2 ANQGSEA. The CDR3 extends over 13 amino acids. CDR3 region: CSALDRAGETQYF. CDR3 bases: TGCAGCGCTTTGGACAGGGCAGGGGAGACCCAGTACTTC.

In this sample, this clonotype turned up a few times. The chain is built from TRBV11-3 and TRBJ2-2; no clear D gene. Trimming cost V 1 base and J 2 bases, with 11 bases left between them. Germline CDR1 SGHNT, CDR2 YENEEA. This CDR3 is 16 amino acids long. The CDR3 nucleotides read TGTGCCAGCAGCTTAGGTCCGGGTCCTAACACCGGGGAGCTGTTTTTT. Residues: CASSLGPGPNTGELFF.

This clonotype was counted many times. The chain carries TRBV18 and TRBJ2-3, with D possibly matching TRBD2 (6 bases). V lost 6 bases, J lost 2 bases, and 9 bases lay in between. In germline, CDR1 is KGHSH, CDR2 LQKENI. The CDR3 has 13 residues. The CDR3 region is CASSGGATDTQYF. The CDR3 DNA sequence: TGTGCCAGCTCCGGGGGAGCCACAGATACGCAGTATTTT.

This clonotype was picked up a small number of times. The gene calls are TRBV6-5 and TRBJ2-1; 7 bases align to TRBD2. Germline V CDR1 and CDR2: MNHEY, SVGAGI. V dropped 8 bases and J dropped 2; count of bases not matched to a gene: 6. The CDR3 has 14 amino acids. CDR3 in DNA: TGTGCCAGCGGGGGGGGGTTAACCTACAATGAGCAGTTCTTC. Translating gives CASGGGLTYNEQFF.

The chain has TRBV20-1 and TRBJ2-7; 11 bases are shared with TRBD2. The germline V gene encodes CDR1 DFQATT and CDR2 SNEGSKA (reference sequence). V lost 4 bases, J lost 3 bases, and 2 bases stayed unmatched. The CDR3 has 13 amino acids. CDR3 amino acids: CSATGTSGYEQYF. The CDR3 nucleotides are TGCAGTGCTACCGGGACTAGCGGCTACGAGCAGTACTTC.

The chain employs TRBV5-1 and TRBJ2-1; 7 bases map to TRBD2. This CDR3 has 17 amino acids. Germline V gene data show CDR1 as SGHRS and CDR2 as YFSETQ. The V gene end was trimmed by 0 bases and the J gene end by 6 bases; junction bases not matched to a gene: 12. The CDR3 nucleotides are TGCGCCAGCAGCTTGGACTTTCCGGGGGGATCTGGCAATGAGCAGTTCTTC. Amino acids: CASSLDFPGGSGNEQFF.

The chain joins TRBV29-1 to TRBJ2-1; TRBD1 aligns across 11 bases. Looked up from germline, CDR1 is SQVTM and CDR2 is ANQGSEA. The CDR3 runs 14 residues. With 2 bases clipped from V and 8 bases from J, the junction kept 5 bases outside the gene matches. CDR3 nucleotide sequence: TGCAGCGTTGAAACCGGGACAGGGGGGTATGAGCAGTTCTTC. Its translation: CSVETGTGGYEQFF.

This clonotype was counted once. The final CDR3 position lacks the conserved phenylalanine or tryptophan, pointing to a likely read error. The V call is TRBV4-1, the J call TRBJ1-1, with 8 bases identical to TRBD1. CDR3 size: 16 residues. Germline CDR1 MGHRA, CDR2 YSYEKL. With V trimmed by 0 bases and J by 2 bases, 5 bases remained unmatched. CDR3 in amino acids: CASSQDSGGLNTEAFS. The CDR3 nucleotides are TGCGCCAGCAGCCAAGATTCAGGGGGCTTAAACACTGAAGCTTTCTCT.

This clonotype was recorded a few times. V gene TRBV20-1 combines with J gene TRBJ1-1; D is perhaps TRBD1 (5 bases). Between the trimmed V and J ends, which lost 4 bases and 5 bases, there was a span of 23 bases. The CDR3 loop spans 16 amino acids. Germline CDR1 and CDR2: DFQATT and SNEGSKA (reference sequence). DNA for the CDR3: TGCAGTGCTACCGTCGGGGGAGCCAAATCGTTGACTGAAGCTTTCTTT. This gives the protein CSATVGGAKSLTEAFF.

V gene TRBV11-1 combines with J gene TRBJ2-7; D is uncertain. The CDR3 is made up of 13 amino acids. V was clipped by 4 bases and J by 2 bases, with 9 bases between them. Germline CDR1 reads SGHAT; CDR2 reads FQDESV (reference sequence). This chain's CDR3 is CASSSPPAYEQYF. In DNA form, the CDR3 reads TGTGCCAGCAGCTCGCCCCCGGCCTACGAGCAGTACTTC.

The chain joins TRBV12-3 or TRBV12-4 to TRBJ1-1; D is undetermined. The ends were cut back, 2 bases at V and 7 bases at J, with 11 bases in the middle. The CDR3 spans 13 residues. Here the CDR3 reads CASSLPPAYEAFF. DNA of the CDR3: TGTGCCAGCAGTTTACCCCCAGCCTATGAAGCTTTCTTT.

The genes are TRBV19 and TRBJ1-2; a weak D match, TRBD1 (5 bases). In germline, CDR1 is LNHDA, CDR2 SQIVND (reference sequence). The CDR3 is made up of 16 amino acids. Between the trimmed V and J ends, which lost 5 bases and 8 bases, there was a span of 24 bases. The CDR3 is CASSGTFGPLTGGYTF. The DNA for the CDR3 is TGTGCCAGTAGTGGGACTTTTGGTCCCTTAACCGGCGGCTACACCTTC.

This clonotype was counted many times. This rearrangement joins TRBV12-3 or TRBV12-4 to TRBJ2-3, with TRBD2 identical over 8 bases. J was trimmed by 4 bases and V by 2 bases; bases with no gene match: 5. CDR3 length: 15 amino acids. The CDR3 reads CASSLTGGASDTQYF. The CDR3 region has the DNA TGTGCCAGCAGTTTAACCGGGGGGGCCTCAGATACGCAGTATTTT.

This clonotype was seen a handful of times. This chain connects TRBV10-1 to TRBJ2-1, with TRBD2 as a possible D gene (5 bases). V dropped 3 bases and J dropped 5 bases, with 11 bases sitting between them. CDR3 length: 14 residues. Germline V gives CDR1 WNHNN, CDR2 SYGVQD (reference sequence). The CDR3 DNA follows: TGCGCCAGCAGTGAAAGCGGTCCCCACAATGAGCAGTTCTTC. Protein product: CASSESGPHNEQFF.

This clonotype showed up just a few times. The rearrangement links TRBV20-1 to TRBJ1-6; TRBD1 matches at 11 bases. V lost 3 bases, J lost 10 bases, and 14 bases stayed unmatched. The CDR3 is 17 amino acids. Per germline, CDR1 DFQATT and CDR2 SNEGSKA (reference sequence). In DNA, the CDR3 is TGCAGTGCTAGGAACTCCGGGACAGGGGGGATGAGATCACCCCTCCACTTT. This encodes CSARNSGTGGMRSPLHF.

This clonotype was counted between two and nine times. V gene TRBV12-3 or TRBV12-4 combines with J gene TRBJ2-7; D ambiguous. V was trimmed by 2 bases and J by 6 bases, leaving 8 bases between them. This CDR3 contains 12 residues. Here the CDR3 DNA reads TGTGCCAGCAGTTTATCCGTCTTCGAGCAGTACTTC. This translates into CASSLSVFEQYF.

At least ten counts were recorded for this clonotype. The gene calls are TRBV12-3 or TRBV12-4 and TRBJ1-6, with D perhaps TRBD1 (6 bases). There are 15 residues in the CDR3. The germline V and J ends were trimmed by 5 bases and 4 bases, with 12 bases remaining between them. Here the CDR3 DNA reads TGTGCCAGCAGTCCGCGCAGGGGATATAATTCACCCCTCCACTTT. It translates to CASSPRRGYNSPLHF.

The sample holds a few counts of this clonotype. The rearrangement joins TRBV2 to TRBJ2-3; D may match TRBD1 or TRBD2 (5 bases each). The CDR3 is 13 amino acids. V lost 6 bases to trimming and J lost 1 base, with 8 bases between them. Germline-derived CDR1 and CDR2 are SNHLY and FYNNEI. The CDR3 nucleotides read TGTGCCAGCAGGATGGGGGGCACAGATACGCAGTATTTT. Translating it yields CASRMGGTDTQYF.

This clonotype has only a few counts. This chain connects TRBV6-2 or TRBV6-3 to TRBJ1-5, with a possible D match to TRBD1 (5 bases). CDR3 length: 15 amino acids. V gave up 4 bases and J gave up 4 bases, with 14 bases separating them. The germline V gene encodes CDR1 MNHEY and CDR2 SVGEGT. DNA of the CDR3: TGTGCCAGCAGTTTGCAGACAGATTGGAATCAGCCCCAGCATTTT. Protein: CASSLQTDWNQPQHF.